This TCR beta chain was recorded in a study of blood T cell repertoires in COVID-19. TCRdb's copy holds only in-frame clones and misses some; the assay was immunoSEQ multiplex PCR. This table holds roughly 130,000 clones, approximately 80% found once. This clonotype originated in a man between 70 and 80 years old with acute or convalescent COVID-19. Material for sequencing was peripheral blood.

The CDR3, as DNA: TGCGCCAGCAGCGTGGGGGGGCAATACAATGAGCAGTTCTTC. The encoded protein is CASSVGGQYNEQFF. The chain employs TRBV5-1 and TRBJ2-1, with D maybe TRBD2 (7 bases). Trimming shortened V by 4 bases and J by 4 bases, and 12 bases separated the two germline ends. The CDR3 extends over 14 amino acids. Germline V gene lookup returns CDR1 SGHRS and CDR2 YFSETQ.